Shown below are 26 T cell receptor beta chains from a single sample sequenced in a study of T cell repertoires in cytomegalovirus infection (dated by TCRdb to the late 2010s). The data were produced on an Illumina HiSeq 1500. Clones were called with MiXCR by TCRdb after fastp trimmed the public reads at Q25, and only in-frame beta chains were retained. Each entry merges the rows of one CDR3 protein and shows their most common DNA and genes. In this sample the table shows roughly 300,000 distinct CDR3 sequences, more than 9% of which occur a single time. The ten largest clones represent about 4.5% of the sample. Sequences were obtained from PBMCs. These receptors were taken from a human donor in good health (CMV status not recorded). Some clones in this sample may be carry-over from other donors' samples.

This clonotype was observed a handful of times. The chain has TRBV6-8 and TRBJ2-7; D tentatively fits TRBD1 or TRBD2 (5 bases each). Germline loops: CDR1 MNHGY, CDR2 SAAAGT. This CDR3 is 15 amino acids long. V was trimmed by 0 bases and J by 5 bases, leaving 14 bases between them. CDR3 in amino acids: CASSYSRDPFNEQYF. The CDR3 coding sequence is TGTGCCAGCAGTTACTCCAGGGACCCCTTTAACGAGCAGTACTTC.

The chain couples TRBV24-1 to TRBJ2-7; D gene ambiguous. Germline assignment: CDR1 KGHDR and CDR2 SFDVKD. V was cut by 0 bases and J by 5 bases, with 1 base left in between. The CDR3 sequence is 11 residues long. In DNA form, the CDR3 reads TGTGCCACCAGTGATTTGGACGAGCAGTACTTC. It encodes CATSDLDEQYF.

This clonotype was seen repeatedly, ten times or more. The chain joins TRBV7-2 to TRBJ2-7; D unclear. This CDR3 has 14 residues. Germline V gene sequence: CDR1 SGHTA, CDR2 FQGNSA. The ends were cut back, 7 bases at V and 2 bases at J, with 15 bases in the middle. CDR3 amino acids: CASTQGLLAYEQYF. The CDR3 DNA follows: TGTGCCAGCACCCAAGGGCTCCTGGCCTACGAGCAGTACTTC. Filled out from reference TRBV7-2 and TRBJ2-7, the complete variable domain reads GAGVSQSPSNKVTEKGKDVELRCDPISGHTALYWYRQSLGQGLEFLIYFQGNSAPDKSGLPSDRFSAERTGGSVSTLTIQRTQQEDSAVYLCASTQGLLAYEQYFGPGTRLTVT.

This clonotype was observed a handful of times. The rearrangement joins TRBV7-2 to TRBJ2-1; perhaps TRBD2 as D (7 bases). The V gene lost 1 base and the J gene lost 3 bases, with 13 bases spanning the gap. From germline, CDR1 is SGHTA and CDR2 FQGNSA. The CDR3 consists of 16 residues. CDR3 nucleotide sequence: TGTGCCAGCAGCTTAGAGGGGGGGCCGCACTACAATGAGCAGTTCTTC. This codes for CASSLEGGPHYNEQFF.

This clonotype occurred a few times. V is TRBV4-1 and J is TRBJ2-3; D perhaps matches TRBD2 (7 bases). Trimming left V 0 bases short and J 5 bases short, with 12 bases between. This CDR3 has 15 residues. Germline CDR1 reads MGHRA; CDR2 reads YSYEKL. CDR3 protein: CASSQDAGEGDTQYF. The DNA for the CDR3 is TGCGCCAGCAGCCAAGATGCAGGGGAGGGAGATACGCAGTATTTT.

This clonotype was picked up a small number of times. The chain recombines TRBV27 with TRBJ1-5, with D possibly being TRBD1 (5 bases). The CDR3 is 14 amino acids. The V gene's germline CDR1 is MNHEY and CDR2 SMNVEV (reference sequence). Trimming pared 6 bases from V and 4 bases from J, leaving 13 bases between. CDR3 sequence: CASRPGRGNQPQHF. CDR3 sequence (DNA): TGTGCCAGCAGGCCGGGACGCGGAAATCAGCCCCAGCATTTT.

The chain combines TRBV9 with TRBJ2-5, with D perhaps TRBD1 or TRBD2 (7 bases each). Trimming took 3 bases from V and 3 from J, leaving 12 bases between them. The CDR3 spans 14 residues. CDR1 is SGDLS and CDR2 is YYNGEE in the germline V gene. CDR3 coding DNA: TGTGCCAGCAGCGACTCAGGGGGGGAAGAGACCCAGTACTTC. Protein product: CASSDSGGEETQYF.

This clonotype was detected many times. V usage is TRBV7-9 and J usage is TRBJ2-2; D may correspond to TRBD1 or TRBD2 (5 bases each). Trimming pared 0 bases from V and 10 bases from J, leaving 15 bases between. The CDR3 spans 15 residues. CDR1 is SEHNR, CDR2 FQNEAQ, per germline (reference sequence). The CDR3 bases are TGTGCCAGCAGCTTAGCTGAGGGGCGGCGGCAGGAGCTGTTTTTT. It yields the protein CASSLAEGRRQELFF. Drawing the rest from reference TRBV7-9 and TRBJ2-2, the complete variable domain is DTGVSQNPRHKITKRGQNVTFRCDPISEHNRLYWYRQTLGQGPEFLTYFQNEAQLEKSRLLSDRFSAERPKGSFSTLEIQRTEQGDSAMYLCASSLAEGRRQELFFGEGSRLTVL.

The chain uses TRBV5-1 and TRBJ1-6; D call uncertain. V lost 5 bases, J lost 14 bases, and 20 bases lay in between. The CDR3 contains 14 residues. The germline gives CDR1 SGHRS, CDR2 YFSETQ. In DNA form, the CDR3 reads TGCGCCAGCAGGACGGGCGACCAACACGGCACCCTCCACTTT. It codes for CASRTGDQHGTLHF.

This clonotype has ten or more counts. This rearrangement joins TRBV7-2 to TRBJ2-5; no definite D call. Germline V gives CDR1 SGHTA, CDR2 FQGNSA. The V gene lost 3 bases and the J gene lost 11 bases, with 10 bases spanning the gap. This CDR3 region has 11 residues. CDR3 DNA: TGTGCCAGCAGCTTGAGTCGAGAGCAGTACTTC. Translation: CASSLSREQYF.

This clonotype turned up a few times. The chain joins TRBV27 to TRBJ2-1; TRBD1 might be the D (6 bases). Germline V gene sequence: CDR1 MNHEY, CDR2 SMNVEV (reference sequence). The ends were cut back, 1 base at V and 7 bases at J, with 11 bases in the middle. The CDR3 length is 14 residues. CDR3 sequence: CASSLWGLYNEQFF. The DNA of the CDR3 is TGTGCCAGCAGTTTATGGGGGCTCTATAATGAGCAGTTCTTC.

This clonotype came up a few times. This rearrangement joins TRBV7-2 to TRBJ2-5; TRBD1 is a possible D gene (6 bases). The CDR3 runs to 14 residues. The V gene lost 4 bases and the J gene lost 5 bases, with 14 bases spanning the gap. CDR1 and CDR2 (germline): SGHTA, FQGNSA. In nucleotides, the CDR3 is TGTGCCAGCAGCTGGCTAGGGGACACGGAGACCCAGTACTTC. Translation gives CASSWLGDTETQYF.

This clonotype has only a few counts. The chain employs TRBV7-2 and TRBJ1-1, with D possibly being TRBD1 (5 bases). The CDR3 has 14 residues. The germline V gene encodes CDR1 SGHTA and CDR2 FQGNSA. V gave up 0 bases and J gave up 5 bases, with 10 bases separating them. The CDR3 nucleotides are TGTGCCAGCAGCTTAGCCCAGGGCGGTACTGAAGCTTTCTTT. This translates into CASSLAQGGTEAFF. Full variable domain (outside the CDR3, taken from reference TRBV7-2 and TRBJ1-1): GAGVSQSPSNKVTEKGKDVELRCDPISGHTALYWYRQSLGQGLEFLIYFQGNSAPDKSGLPSDRFSAERTGGSVSTLTIQRTQQEDSAVYLCASSLAQGGTEAFFGQGTRLTVV.

The table lists this clonotype with a few counts. This sequence joins TRBV4-3 and TRBJ2-1; D gene ambiguous. Trimming pared 0 bases from V and 3 bases from J, leaving 6 bases between. The CDR3 has 14 amino acids. Germline V gene lookup returns CDR1 LGHNA and CDR2 YSLEER. CDR3 region: CASSQELFYNEQFF. In nucleotides, the CDR3 is TGCGCCAGCAGCCAAGAACTCTTCTACAATGAGCAGTTCTTC.

The chain links TRBV28 to TRBJ1-4; 8 bases are shared with TRBD1. V lost 4 bases to trimming and J lost 8 bases; unmatched junction nucleotides: 6. Germline V gene sequence: CDR1 MDHEN, CDR2 SYDVKM. The CDR3 totals 14 residues. The CDR3 nucleotides are TGTGCCAGCAGTTCCGGACAGGGAGAGGAAAAACTGTTTTTT. Translated: CASSSGQGEEKLFF.

This clonotype was counted ten times or more. The chain employs TRBV28 and TRBJ2-4; D is uncertain. The V end lost 8 bases, the J end lost 0 bases, and 11 bases lay between the germline ends. The CDR3 extends over 14 amino acids. Germline CDR1 MDHEN, CDR2 SYDVKM. The CDR3 DNA is TGTGCCAGCGGCCCCTATCTAGCCAAAAACATTCAGTACTTC. Translation: CASGPYLAKNIQYF.

This clonotype was seen at least ten times. The CDR3 sequence: CASSLDRTGELFF. CDR3 nucleotide sequence: TGTGCCAGCAGCTTAGACCGCACCGGGGAGCTGTTTTTT. V is TRBV5-4 and J is TRBJ2-2; D gene unclear. Between the trimmed V and J ends, which lost 2 bases and 4 bases, there was a span of 6 bases. Germline assignment: CDR1 SGHNT and CDR2 YYREEE (reference sequence). The CDR3 sequence is 13 residues long.

This clonotype was found many times. The V call is TRBV25-1, the J call TRBJ1-1; D call uncertain. CDR1 is MGHDK and CDR2 is SYGVNS in the germline V gene. Deletions cut 6 bases from V and 6 bases from J, with 11 bases between. This CDR3 contains 12 residues. CDR3 sequence: CASRQDGPEAFF. The CDR3 DNA reads TGTGCCAGCAGGCAGGACGGACCTGAAGCTTTCTTT.

V usage is TRBV5-1 and J usage is TRBJ2-1, with 16 positions matching TRBD2. Looked up from germline, CDR1 is SGHRS and CDR2 is YFSETQ. The ends lost 3 bases at V and 7 bases at J; junction bases unmatched: 7. This CDR3 comprises 17 residues. The CDR3 DNA reads TGCGCCAGCAGCTCGGGACTAGCGGGGGGGCCAGCAAATGAGCAGTTCTTC. It specifies CASSSGLAGGPANEQFF.

A remark on this clonotype: This may come from a read error, since a much larger clone is one base off. The chain employs TRBV6-5 and TRBJ1-6, with 9 positions matching TRBD1. This CDR3 has 15 residues. Germline CDR1 and CDR2: MNHEY and SVGAGI. Here the CDR3 reads CASSYRQGVGSPLYF. CDR3 in DNA: TGTGCCAGCAGTTACCGACAGGGGGTAGGTTCACCCCTCTACTTT.

This clonotype has at least ten counts. Here the CDR3 reads CASYRRACPEETQYF. CDR3 in DNA: TGTGCTAGCTACCGGCGGGCCTGCCCGGAGGAGACCCAGTACTTC. The chain has TRBV12-5 and TRBJ2-5; TRBD2 might be the D (5 bases). V lost 9 bases and J 5 bases, leaving 22 bases between the germline ends. The CDR3 length is 15 residues. In germline, CDR1 is LGHNT, CDR2 FRNRAP.

This clonotype has at least ten counts. The rearrangement uses TRBV7-9 and TRBJ1-1; D is unresolved. CDR1 is SEHNR, CDR2 FQNEAQ, per germline (reference sequence). The V end was cut by 1 base, the J end by 4 bases, with 10 bases between. The CDR3 length is 14 residues. The CDR3 here is CASSLEVRTTEAFF. CDR3 in DNA: TGTGCCAGCAGCTTAGAGGTCAGGACCACTGAAGCTTTCTTT.

This clonotype has at least ten counts. V is TRBV7-8 and J is TRBJ2-2, with a weak D call TRBD1 (6 bases). Germline CDR1 is SGHVS and CDR2 is FQNEAQ. The CDR3 extends over 15 amino acids. V lost 5 bases and J lost 4, with 14 bases in between. In nucleotides, the CDR3 is TGTGCCAGCAGCCTCAGGGGTTACCCCACCGGGGAGCTGTTTTTT. It translates to CASSLRGYPTGELFF.

Many counts were recorded for this clonotype. The J gene is TRBJ2-1, the V gene TRBV9, with 8 positions matching TRBD2. The J segment lost 10 bases and the V segment lost 1 base, leaving 7 bases of the junction unmatched. This CDR3 is 14 amino acids long. Germline assignment: CDR1 SGDLS and CDR2 YYNGEE. The CDR3 nucleotides are TGTGCCAGCAGCGTAAGAGCGGGGGCCGGCGAGCAGTTCTTC. Translated, it gives CASSVRAGAGEQFF. The full variable domain, in which reference TRBV9 and TRBJ2-1 provide the parts outside the CDR3, is DSGVTQTPKHLITATGQRVTLRCSPRSGDLSVYWYQQSLDQGLQFLIQYYNGEERAKGNILERFSAQQFPDLHSELNLSSLELGDSALYFCASSVRAGAGEQFFGPGTRLTVL.

The rearrangement links TRBV20-1 to TRBJ1-2; TRBD1 is a possible D gene (6 bases). This CDR3 is built from 16 residues. Germline CDR1 DFQATT, CDR2 SNEGSKA (reference sequence). The V end lost 1 base, the J end lost 2 bases, and 17 bases lay between the germline ends. CDR3 loop: CSARGRTVKANYGYTF. The CDR3 nucleotides are TGCAGTGCTAGAGGGCGGACAGTTAAGGCCAACTATGGCTACACCTTC.

This clonotype has at least ten counts. The rearrangement uses TRBV12-3 or TRBV12-4 and TRBJ1-2; D may be TRBD1 (5 bases). V was shortened by 1 base and J by 0 bases, with 9 bases between the two germline ends. The CDR3 has 15 amino acids. The CDR3 loop is CASSLGGFPNYGYTF. The CDR3, as DNA: TGTGCCAGCAGTTTAGGGGGCTTTCCTAACTATGGCTACACCTTC.